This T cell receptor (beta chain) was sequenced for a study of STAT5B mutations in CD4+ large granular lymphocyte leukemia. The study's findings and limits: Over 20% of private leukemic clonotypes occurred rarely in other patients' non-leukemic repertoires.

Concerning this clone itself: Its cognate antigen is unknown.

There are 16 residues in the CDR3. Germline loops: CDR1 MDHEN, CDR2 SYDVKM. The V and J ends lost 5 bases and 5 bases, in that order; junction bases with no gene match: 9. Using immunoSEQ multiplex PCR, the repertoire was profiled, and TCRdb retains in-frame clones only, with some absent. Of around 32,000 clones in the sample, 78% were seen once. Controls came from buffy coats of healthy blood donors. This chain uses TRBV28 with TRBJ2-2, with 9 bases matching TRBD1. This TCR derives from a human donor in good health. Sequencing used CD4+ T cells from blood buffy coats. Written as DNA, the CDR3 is TGTGCCAGCAGTCCAGGCTACGGGACAGGGACCGGGGAGCTGTTTTTT. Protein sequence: CASSPGYGTGTGELFF.